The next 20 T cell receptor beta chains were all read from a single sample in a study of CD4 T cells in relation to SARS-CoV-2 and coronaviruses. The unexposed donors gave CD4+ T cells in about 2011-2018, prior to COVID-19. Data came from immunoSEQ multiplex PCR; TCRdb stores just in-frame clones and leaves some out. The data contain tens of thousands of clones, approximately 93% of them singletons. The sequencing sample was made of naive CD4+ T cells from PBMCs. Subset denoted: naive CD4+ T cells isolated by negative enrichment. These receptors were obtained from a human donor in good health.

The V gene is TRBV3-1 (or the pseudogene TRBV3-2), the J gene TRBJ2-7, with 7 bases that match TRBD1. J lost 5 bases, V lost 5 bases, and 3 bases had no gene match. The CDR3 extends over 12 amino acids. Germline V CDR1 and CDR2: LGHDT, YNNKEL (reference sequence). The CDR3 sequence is CASSYTGDEQYF. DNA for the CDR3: TGTGCCAGCAGCTATACAGGGGACGAGCAGTACTTC.

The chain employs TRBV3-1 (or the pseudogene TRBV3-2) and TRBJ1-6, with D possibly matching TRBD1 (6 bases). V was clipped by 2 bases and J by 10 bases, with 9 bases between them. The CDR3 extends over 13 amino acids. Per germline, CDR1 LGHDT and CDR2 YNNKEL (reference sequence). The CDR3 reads CASSQTGRSPLHF. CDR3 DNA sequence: TGTGCCAGCAGCCAAACAGGGCGCTCACCCCTCCACTTT.

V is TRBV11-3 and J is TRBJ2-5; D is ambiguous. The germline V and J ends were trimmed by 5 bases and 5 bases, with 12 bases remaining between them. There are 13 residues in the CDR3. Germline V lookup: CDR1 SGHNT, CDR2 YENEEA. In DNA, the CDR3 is TGTGCCAGCAGCCGGGCGGTCCGTGAGACCCAGTACTTC. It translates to CASSRAVRETQYF.

The DNA for the CDR3 is TGTGCCAGTAGTACCCCAACCGGAGCGGGGAGCTCCTACAATGAGCAGTTCTTC. Protein: CASSTPTGAGSSYNEQFF. The chain uses TRBV19 and TRBJ2-1; TRBD2 agrees at 7 bases. The CDR3 has 18 residues. From germline, CDR1 is LNHDA and CDR2 SQIVND (reference sequence). The V segment lost 4 bases and the J segment 0 bases; nucleotides outside the gene matches: 12.

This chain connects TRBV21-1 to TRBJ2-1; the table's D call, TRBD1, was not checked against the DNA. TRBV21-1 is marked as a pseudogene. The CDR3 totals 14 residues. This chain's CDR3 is CASSKVGTGYEQFF. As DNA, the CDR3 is TGTGCCAGCAGCAAAGTTGGGACAGGGTACGAGCAGTTCTTC.

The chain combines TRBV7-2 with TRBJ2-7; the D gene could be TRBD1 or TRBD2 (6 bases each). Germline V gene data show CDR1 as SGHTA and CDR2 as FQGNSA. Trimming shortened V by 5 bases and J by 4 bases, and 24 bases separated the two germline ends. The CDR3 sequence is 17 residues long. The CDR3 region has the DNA TGTGCCAGCAGCGGGGGGTCCAGGGGTGGAAATCGTTACGAGCAGTACTTC. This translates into CASSGGSRGGNRYEQYF.

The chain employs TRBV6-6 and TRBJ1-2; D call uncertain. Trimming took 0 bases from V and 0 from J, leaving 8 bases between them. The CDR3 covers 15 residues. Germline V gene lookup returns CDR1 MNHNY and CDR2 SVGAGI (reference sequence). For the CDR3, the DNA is TGTGCCAGCAGTTACTCGGCCGGCGCTAACTATGGCTACACCTTC. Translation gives CASSYSAGANYGYTF.

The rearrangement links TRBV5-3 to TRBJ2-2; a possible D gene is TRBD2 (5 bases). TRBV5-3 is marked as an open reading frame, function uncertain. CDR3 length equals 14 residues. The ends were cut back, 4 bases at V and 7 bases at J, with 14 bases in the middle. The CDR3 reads CARSMESRGGELFF. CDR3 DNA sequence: TGTGCCAGAAGCATGGAAAGCCGGGGCGGGGAGCTGTTTTTT.

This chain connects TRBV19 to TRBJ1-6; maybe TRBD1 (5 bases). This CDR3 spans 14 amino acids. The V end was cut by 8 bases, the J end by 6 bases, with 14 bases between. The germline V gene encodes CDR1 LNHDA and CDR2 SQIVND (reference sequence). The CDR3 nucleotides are TGTGCCAGTCGGGGCCAGCGAGGTAATTCACCCCTCCACTTT. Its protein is CASRGQRGNSPLHF. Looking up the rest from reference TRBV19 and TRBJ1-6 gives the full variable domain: DGGITQSPKYLFRKEGQNVTLSCEQNLNHDAMYWYRQDPGQGLRLIYYSQIVNDFQKGDIAEGYSVSREKKESFPLTVTSAQKNPTAFYLCASRGQRGNSPLHFGNGTRLTVT.

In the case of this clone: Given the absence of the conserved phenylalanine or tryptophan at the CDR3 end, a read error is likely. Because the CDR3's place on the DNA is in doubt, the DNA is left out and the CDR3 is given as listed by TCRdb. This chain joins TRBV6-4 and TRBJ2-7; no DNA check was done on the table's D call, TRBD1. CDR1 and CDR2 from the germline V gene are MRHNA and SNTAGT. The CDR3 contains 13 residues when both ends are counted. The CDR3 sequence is CASSDHLQGYSLL.

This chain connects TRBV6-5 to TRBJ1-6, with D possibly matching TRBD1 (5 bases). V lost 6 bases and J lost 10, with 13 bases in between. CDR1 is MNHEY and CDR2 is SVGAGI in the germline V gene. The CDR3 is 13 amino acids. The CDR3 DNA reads TGTGCCAGCAGACCTTGGGGGGACTCACCCCTCCACTTT. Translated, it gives CASRPWGDSPLHF.

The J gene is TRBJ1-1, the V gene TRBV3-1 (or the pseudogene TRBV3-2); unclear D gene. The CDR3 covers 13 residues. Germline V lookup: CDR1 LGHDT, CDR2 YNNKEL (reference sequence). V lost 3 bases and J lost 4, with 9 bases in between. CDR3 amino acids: CASSHRGITEAFF. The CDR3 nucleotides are TGTGCCAGCAGCCATAGAGGGATCACTGAAGCTTTCTTT.

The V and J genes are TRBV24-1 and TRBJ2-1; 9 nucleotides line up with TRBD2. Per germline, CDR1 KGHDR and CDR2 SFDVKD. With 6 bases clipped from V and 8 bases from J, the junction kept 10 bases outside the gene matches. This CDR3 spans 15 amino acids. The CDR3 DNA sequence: TGTGCCACCAGTTCCGCCCCTAGCGGGATGGATGAGCAGTTCTTC. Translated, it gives CATSSAPSGMDEQFF.

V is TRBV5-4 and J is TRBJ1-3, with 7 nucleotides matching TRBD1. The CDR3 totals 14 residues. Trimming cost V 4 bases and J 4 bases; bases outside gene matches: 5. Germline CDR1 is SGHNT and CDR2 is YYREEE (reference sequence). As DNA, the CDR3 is TGTGCCAGCAGCGTACAGGGGTTAGGAAACACCATATATTTT. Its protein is CASSVQGLGNTIYF.

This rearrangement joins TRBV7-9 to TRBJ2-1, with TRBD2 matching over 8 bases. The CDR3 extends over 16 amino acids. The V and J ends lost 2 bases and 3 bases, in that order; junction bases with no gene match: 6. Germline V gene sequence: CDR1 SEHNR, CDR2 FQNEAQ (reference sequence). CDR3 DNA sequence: TGTGCCAGCAGCTTAAGGCGGGGGGCCCTCTACAATGAGCAGTTCTTC. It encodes CASSLRRGALYNEQFF.

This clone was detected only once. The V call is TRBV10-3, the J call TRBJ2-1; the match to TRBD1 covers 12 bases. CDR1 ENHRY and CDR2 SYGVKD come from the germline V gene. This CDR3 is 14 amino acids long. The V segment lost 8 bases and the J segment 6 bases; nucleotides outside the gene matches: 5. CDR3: CAIGWDRGLNEQFF. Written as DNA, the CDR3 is TGTGCCATCGGGTGGGACAGGGGGCTCAATGAGCAGTTCTTC.

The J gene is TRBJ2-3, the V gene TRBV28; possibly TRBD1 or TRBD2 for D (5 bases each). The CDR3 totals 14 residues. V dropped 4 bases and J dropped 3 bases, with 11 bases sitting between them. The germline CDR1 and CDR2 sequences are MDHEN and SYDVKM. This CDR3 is CASSWGKGTDTQYF. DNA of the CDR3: TGTGCCAGCAGTTGGGGGAAAGGAACAGATACGCAGTATTTT.

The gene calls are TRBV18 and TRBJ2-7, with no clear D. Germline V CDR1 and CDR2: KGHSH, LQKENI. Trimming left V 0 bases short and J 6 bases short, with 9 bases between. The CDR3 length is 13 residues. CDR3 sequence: CASSPPVPSEQYF. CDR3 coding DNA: TGTGCCAGCTCACCACCGGTGCCCAGCGAGCAGTACTTC.

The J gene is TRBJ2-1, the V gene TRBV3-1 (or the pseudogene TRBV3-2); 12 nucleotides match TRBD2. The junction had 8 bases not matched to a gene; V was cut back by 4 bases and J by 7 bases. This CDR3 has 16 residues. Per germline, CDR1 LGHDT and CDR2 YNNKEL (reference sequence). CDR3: CASSRRTSGNGNEQFF. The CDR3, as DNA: TGTGCCAGCAGCCGTCGGACTAGCGGGAACGGGAATGAGCAGTTCTTC.

This CDR3 is CASSLYSTSGTWQETQYF. In DNA, the CDR3 is TGCGCCAGCAGCTTGTATTCGACTAGCGGGACTTGGCAAGAGACCCAGTACTTC. This chain links TRBV5-1 with TRBJ2-5, with 11 bases aligning to TRBD2. The V segment lost 1 base and the J segment 2 bases; nucleotides outside the gene matches: 10. Germline V gives CDR1 SGHRS, CDR2 YFSETQ. CDR3 size: 18 residues.